Listed below are T cell receptor beta chains from one sample, sequenced in a study of cytomegalovirus exposure and HLA in healthy donors. Assay used: immunoSEQ multiplex PCR; TCRdb lists only in-frame clones, some missing. The sample carries some 320,000 clones, about 90% recorded once. The sequencing sample was made of PBMCs. These receptors all stem from a woman aged 25 to 39 in good health and CMV-seropositive. Both conserved end residues are part of each CDR3. The D gene is left open where the match is weak. Not all rows give a size; the values are once, few, many and, for expanded clones, a class.

V	D	size	J	DNA	CDR3
TRBV7-6	.	.	TRBJ2-1	TGTGCCAGCAGCTTACGGGCGGGGAGTTACTCCAATGAGCAGTTCTTC	CASSLRAGSYSNEQFF
TRBV19	TRBD1	.	TRBJ1-1	TGTGCCAGTAGCCACAGGGGGCTATCTGAAGCTTTCTTT	CASSHRGLSEAFF
TRBV27	TRBD2	once	TRBJ2-1	TGTGCCAGCCAACTTAGCGGGGGGGAGAGCTCCTACAATGAGCAGTTCTTC	CASQLSGGESSYNEQFF
TRBV7-8	.	.	TRBJ2-5	TGTGCCAGCAGCTTAGGAGGTTCAGAGACCCAGTACTTC	CASSLGGSETQYF
TRBV27	.	once	TRBJ1-5	TGTGCCAGCAGTCCCGAAGGCAATCAGCCCCAGCATTTT	CASSPEGNQPQHF
TRBV9	.	.	TRBJ1-1	TGTGCCAGCAGCGTAATGGGTGGAGCCCCCAACACTGAAGCTTTCTTT	CASSVMGGAPNTEAFF
TRBV7-2	.	.	TRBJ2-3	TGTGCCAGCAGCTTACTAGCGTCTAGCACAGATACGCAGTATTTT	CASSLLASSTDTQYF
TRBV28	.	once	TRBJ2-6	TGTGCCAGCAGTACGGCCCCGGGACTGATCTCTGGGGCCAACGTCCTGACTTTC	CASSTAPGLISGANVLTF
TRBV28	.	.	TRBJ1-2	TGTGCCAGCAGTTTCGCCTGGGAGCGCAACTATGGCTACACCTTC	CASSFAWERNYGYTF
TRBV2	TRBD1	few	TRBJ1-2	TGTGCCAGCAGTGACCTTAGGACAGGGGGCGGTGGCTACACCTTC	CASSDLRTGGGGYTF
TRBV2	.	.	TRBJ1-1	TGTGCCAGCAGTGAAGTATACGCTGAAGCTTTCTTT	CASSEVYAEAFF
TRBV5-1	TRBD2	few	TRBJ2-5	TGCGCCAGCAGCCAGGGACTAGAGGTGGAGACCCAGTACTTC	CASSQGLEVETQYF
TRBV5-1	TRBD1	.	TRBJ1-1	TGCGCCAGCAGCTTGACAGGGGCGGAGGACACTGAAGCTTTCTTT	CASSLTGAEDTEAFF
TRBV7-9	TRBD1	.	TRBJ1-2	TGTGCCAGCAGCAACATGGGGGGACAGGGCCGTGGCTACACCTTC	CASSNMGGQGRGYTF
TRBV27	.	.	TRBJ2-3	TGTGCCAGCAGTTTGGGGGGACTTTCGGGTGATACGCAGTATTTT	CASSLGGLSGDTQYF
TRBV28	.	.	TRBJ2-3	TGTGCCAGCAGTTTAGGACAGTTCACAGATACGCAGTATTTT	CASSLGQFTDTQYF